Many counts were recorded for the clone carrying this T cell receptor (beta chain). The antigen remains unidentified. For TCR beta, libraries came from iRepertoire HTBI primers and Arm-PCR of CDR3 regions. TCRdb re-derived calls from the multiplex PCR reads in MiXCR, one entry per CDR3 protein. Among around 500,000 distinct CDR3 sequences listed, about 13% were seen once. Time point indicated: newly diagnosed GD, antithyroid drugs for less than 3 months. Researchers made the TCR library from RNA that was extracted from PBMCs. The data originate from a study of regulatory T cells in long-lasting Graves disease. Study-level findings and limits: Repertoires from persistent disease leaned toward TRBV28, TRBJ1-2 and TRBJ2-5.

Germline V gives CDR1 SGHNT, CDR2 YENEEA. The CDR3 has 15 amino acids. The V gene end was trimmed by 1 base and the J gene end by 10 bases; junction bases not matched to a gene: 3. Another study also made use of these data, one on T cells in Graves' hyperthyroidism and ophthalmopathy. From that second work: TCR CDR3 regions were first amplified by RT-PCR with HTBI primers.

The sequence came from a man aged 25-45 years with Graves disease. The sample was peripheral blood mononuclear cells (PBMCs), taken at new diagnosis, from a patient treated with antithyroid drugs. This chain uses TRBV11-3 with TRBJ2-1, with 14 bases matching TRBD2. The chain's CDR3 is CASSLGGLAGEEQFF. The CDR3 bases are TGTGCCAGCAGCTTAGGGGGACTAGCGGGAGAAGAGCAGTTCTTC.